This T cell receptor (beta chain) originates from a study of cytomegalovirus exposure and HLA in healthy donors. On this clone: Its target is unknown.

The V end lost 5 bases, the J end lost 1 base, and 20 bases lay between the germline ends. The CDR3 is made up of 17 amino acids. Germline CDR1 reads SGHVS; CDR2 reads FNYEAQ. This PCR relied on a set of 60 Vbeta primers and 13 Jbeta primers. Method: immunoSEQ multiplex PCR; TCRdb's copy keeps in-frame clones and lacks some. The repertoire has 270,000 or so clones, 70% to 90% of them found once; the top ten carry 4%. Study outcomes and limitations: In a later analysis, at a false discovery rate of 0.05, about 17,000 TCR beta sequences matched HLA alleles. Later genetic work tied a missense DCLRE1C variant to beta-chain V and J trimming. A later analysis by the authors found several of the most significant clusters apparently linked to common viral pathogens. In vitro, a few CMV-associated chains proved specific for CMV antigens.

The chain couples TRBV7-6 to TRBJ1-2; D is possibly TRBD1 (6 bases). The sequence derives from a man in his forties in good health and CMV-seropositive. The sequenced material came from PBMCs. The CDR3 spells CASSPRLRTDNNYGYTF. The CDR3 nucleotides read TGTGCCAGCAGCCCGCGACTACGGACAGACAATAACTATGGCTACACCTTC.